This TCR beta chain was captured in a study of siplizumab effects on memory and regulatory T cells. Trimming took 5 bases from V and 7 from J, leaving 15 bases between them. The CDR3 spans 14 residues. The germline gives CDR1 LGHNT, CDR2 FRNRAP. Only in-frame clones appear in the TCRdb table, and some are missing; sequencing was by immunoSEQ multiplex PCR. The sample has 75,000 to 100,000 clones, roughly 94% seen once. The genes are TRBV12-5 and TRBJ1-5; D is undetermined. This TCR came from a human donor in good health. Sample: non-Treg CD4+ T cells sorted from blood. The CDR3 nucleotides read TGTGCTAGTGGTGTCGGGAGTCTAACACAGCCCCAGCATTTT. Translated: CASGVGSLTQPQHF.